Listed below are T cell receptor beta chains from one sample, sequenced in a study of blood T cell repertoires in COVID-19. The method was immunoSEQ multiplex PCR; TCRdb's version includes in-frame clones alone and lacks a portion of them. The table lists fewer than 300,000 clones, about four fifths of them singletons, with around 6% in the top ten. The sequenced material came from peripheral blood. These TCRs come from a man aged 80 or over with acute or convalescent COVID-19. CDR3s include the opening cysteine and the closing phenylalanine or tryptophan. The D gene is left open where the match is weak. Clone size is not always given. Where it is, it says once, few, many or a class for expanded clones.

TRBJ2-3 | - | TRBV9 | TRBD2 | TGTGCCAGCAGCGTAGGGAGCGGGGCACGCACAGATACGCAGTATTTT | CASSVGSGARTDTQYF
TRBJ2-7 | - | TRBV2 | - | TGTGCCAGCAGGTCATTCCGGTCCCTCTACGAGCAGTACTTC | CASRSFRSLYEQYF
TRBJ1-6 | - | TRBV7-2 | - | TGTGCCAGCAGCTTCCGCTCCCAGGGCTCCTATAATTCACCCCTCCACTTT | CASSFRSQGSYNSPLHF
TRBJ2-3 | - | TRBV27 | TRBD1 | TGTGCCAGCAGGGGGACAGGGGTGTATACGCAGTATTTT | CASRGTGVYTQYF
TRBJ1-5 | - | TRBV5-5 | TRBD1 | TGTGCCAGCAGCTTATGGACAGGTGATCAGCCCCAGCATTTT | CASSLWTGDQPQHF
TRBJ2-1 | - | TRBV9 | TRBD2 | TGTGCCAGCAGCGTAGGTCCTAGCGGTAGCTCCTACAATGAGCAGTTCTTC | CASSVGPSGSSYNEQFF
TRBJ1-5 | once | TRBV7-9 | - | TGTGCCAGCAGCCGGGAAGGGAACCAGCCCCAGCATTTT | CASSREGNQPQHF
TRBJ1-1 | - | TRBV29-1 | - | TGCAGCGTTGATTCCGGGGGGATATACACTGAAGCTTTCTTT | CSVDSGGIYTEAFF
TRBJ1-5 | - | TRBV28 | - | TGTGCCAGCAGTTTTCTCGGGGGAGGGTATAGCAATCAGCCCCAGCATTTT | CASSFLGGGYSNQPQHF
TRBJ2-2 | - | TRBV11-1 | TRBD1 | TGTGCCAGCAGCGGTCCGACAGGGGCTAACACCGGGGAGCTGTTTTTT | CASSGPTGANTGELFF
TRBJ1-1 | - | TRBV5-1 | TRBD1 | TGCGCCAGCAGCTTGGGACAGGGGGCGCGTACTGAAGCTTTCTTT | CASSLGQGARTEAFF
TRBJ1-4 | - | TRBV5-1 | - | TGCGCCAGCAGCTTGGGTAGTGAAACAACTAATGAAAAACTGTTTTTT | CASSLGSETTNEKLFF
TRBJ2-7 | - | TRBV7-9 | - | TGTGCCAGCACCCCCGGGTCAGGGATCTACGAGCAGTACTTC | CASTPGSGIYEQYF
TRBJ2-2 | - | TRBV9 | TRBD1 | TGTGCCAGCAGCTCGGGACAGGTCCCCACCGGGGAGCTGTTTTTT | CASSSGQVPTGELFF
TRBJ2-1 | few | TRBV29-1 | TRBD2 | TGCAGCGTTGAACGGAGCGGGGGGGCCAGCGAGCAGTTCTTC | CSVERSGGASEQFF
TRBJ1-2 | - | TRBV5-1 | TRBD1 | TGCGCCAGCGGACAGGGGGAAGCACCGCTCTATGTCTACACCTTC | CASGQGEAPLYVYTF
TRBJ1-5 | - | TRBV5-1 | - | TGCGCCAGCAGCTTGTATGGAGGGAATCAGCCCCAGCATTTT | CASSLYGGNQPQHF
TRBJ2-5 | - | TRBV24-1 | - | TGTGCCACCAGTGATTTGGGCCAGAGCGCGGGGAGGGAGACCCAGTACTTC | CATSDLGQSAGRETQYF
TRBJ1-2 | - | TRBV29-1 | - | TGCAGCGTTGCCCCGCTCGTCGGGGAACTCTATGGCTACACCTTC | CSVAPLVGELYGYTF
TRBJ2-1 | - | TRBV14 | - | TGTGCCAGCAGCCAAGAACCAGGGGGGCACTACAATGAGCAGTTCTTC | CASSQEPGGHYNEQFF
TRBJ1-2 | once | TRBV7-8 | - | TGTGCCAGCAGCTTCCTGAACTGGGACAAACCTAACTATGGCTACACCTTC | CASSFLNWDKPNYGYTF
TRBJ1-1 | - | TRBV5-6 | TRBD1 | TGTGCCAGCAGCCCTAGGGGGACAGGGGTTTCCTGGGCTTTCTTT | CASSPRGTGVSWAFF
TRBJ1-4 | - | TRBV5-1 | - | TGCGCCAGCAGCTTGGAGGGGCGATCGGCTGAAAAACTGTTTTTT | CASSLEGRSAEKLFF
TRBJ2-3 | few | TRBV28 | - | TGTGCCAGCAGTCTAAGCGGCACAAGCACAGATACGCAGTATTTT | CASSLSGTSTDTQYF
TRBJ2-7 | - | TRBV15 | TRBD1 | TGTGCCACCAGCAGCCGGGACAGGATTCGGTATGAGCAGTACTTC | CATSSRDRIRYEQYF
TRBJ2-5 | - | TRBV5-6 | - | TGTGCCAGCAGCTTGGCCGGAGGACAGCGGAATTTAAGGGGGACCCAGTACTTC | CASSLAGGQRNLRGTQYF
TRBJ1-5 | - | TRBV18 | - | TGTGCCAGCTCACCGGGGAGAAATCAGCCCCAGCATTTT | CASSPGRNQPQHF
TRBJ2-3 | - | TRBV11-2 | - | TGTGCCAGCAGCCCGGACTCCTTCACAGATACGCAGTATTTT | CASSPDSFTDTQYF
TRBJ2-7 | - | TRBV29-1 | - | TGCAGCGTTGAGAACCGGAGGGAGCAGTACTTC | CSVENRREQYF
TRBJ1-1 | few | TRBV11-2 | - | TGTGCCAGCAGCTTATCTCGGGAAGCTGAAGCTTTCTTT | CASSLSREAEAFF
TRBJ2-4 | - | TRBV4-1 | TRBD1 | TGCGCCAGCAGCCAAGTGACAGGGGACCCCATTTATGACTCTCAGTACTTC | CASSQVTGDPIYDSQYF
TRBJ1-4 | - | TRBV5-1 | - | TGCGCCAGCAGCTCCGGTTGGCAGGAGGATGAAAAACTGTTTTTT | CASSSGWQEDEKLFF
TRBJ1-3 | - | TRBV11-2 | - | TGTGCCAGCAGCTACGGACAGACCATCTCTGGAAACACCATATATTTT | CASSYGQTISGNTIYF
TRBJ2-2 | - | TRBV27 | TRBD1 | TGTGCCAGCAGTCCTACTCCCGGGACAGCGAACACCGGGGAGCTGTTTTTT | CASSPTPGTANTGELFF
TRBJ2-7 | - | TRBV6-5 | - | TGTGCCAGCAGTTACTTACAGGACTACGAGCAGTACTTC | CASSYLQDYEQYF
TRBJ2-3 | many | TRBV28 | - | TGTGCCAGCAGTCCTCCTAGCGCTATAACAGATACGCAGTATTTT | CASSPPSAITDTQYF
TRBJ2-7 | - | TRBV3-1/TRBV3-2 | - | TGTGCCAGCAGCCAAGCGCGTCAGACAGGTTCTTTTCCCTACGAGCAGTACTTC | CASSQARQTGSFPYEQYF
TRBJ1-1 | - | TRBV6-5 | TRBD1 | TGTGCCAGCAGTTACTTTGGGACAGGCACGAACACTGAAGCTTTCTTT | CASSYFGTGTNTEAFF
TRBJ2-2 | - | TRBV5-1 | - | TGCGCCAGCAGCTTGTCGGCAGGGCTCGGGGAGCTGTTTTTT | CASSLSAGLGELFF
TRBJ2-4 | - | TRBV28 | TRBD1 | TGTGCCAGCAGTTTAATGACGGGACAGGGCAACATTCAGTACTTC | CASSLMTGQGNIQYF
TRBJ2-1 | - | TRBV19 | TRBD2 | TGTGCCAGTAGTATAGCATTGAGGCTAGCGGGAAGTGAGCAGTTCTTC | CASSIALRLAGSEQFF
TRBJ2-1 | - | TRBV18 | TRBD2 | TGTGCCAGCTCACCATTCAGCGGGAGGGCCAACGAAAAGTTCTTC | CASSPFSGRANEKFF
TRBJ2-1 | - | TRBV11-3 | TRBD2 | TGTGCCAGCAGCCCGAGAGCGGGAGGTGAGCAGTTCTTC | CASSPRAGGEQFF
TRBJ2-3 | - | TRBV2 | TRBD2 | TGTGCCAGCAGTGGCCTAGCGGGAGGAACAGATACGCAGTATTTT | CASSGLAGGTDTQYF